This T cell receptor (beta chain) was sequenced for a study of breast tumors, draining lymph nodes, adjacent tissues. Germline CDR1 and CDR2: MNHEY and SMNVEV (reference sequence). Between the trimmed V and J ends, which lost 5 bases and 5 bases, there was a span of 16 bases. This CDR3 contains 15 residues. About this clonotype itself: A much bigger clone sits one base away, suggesting this may be a read error.

TCRdb re-called the multiplex PCR reads with MiXCR, one entry per CDR3 protein. Altogether about 140,000 distinct CDR3 sequences are present, 20% to 25% being singletons, with the ten largest covering roughly 2.6%. The lymph nodes were axillary draining lymph nodes from breast cancer patients. Sequencing was done on a sample of axillary lymph node tissue. The receptor's source is a female donor with breast cancer. Some clones in this sample may be carry-over from other donors' samples. The rearrangement links TRBV27 to TRBJ2-1; the D gene could be TRBD1 or TRBD2 (5 bases each). The CDR3 nucleotides read TGTGCCAGCAGTAGCCGTGCCGGGGCAAACAATGAGCAGTTCTTC. Its translation is CASSSRAGANNEQFF.